The 29 T cell receptor beta chains below all came from one sample that was sequenced in a study of T cells in Graves' hyperthyroidism and ophthalmopathy (dated by TCRdb to the late 2010s). Libraries were built with multiplex PCR. Sequenced using an Illumina HiSeq 2000. Amplification of TCR beta CDR3 regions was carried out from RNA transcripts. The first round of RT-PCR for the TCR CDR3 was performed with the HTBI primer set and the Qiagen OneStep RT-PCR kit. TCRdb reprocessed the public reads (quality trimming at Q25 with fastp, clone calling with MiXCR) and kept in-frame beta chains. Here each entry gathers all rows of one CDR3 protein and keeps the most common genes and DNA. Present in this sample are about 290,000 distinct CDR3 sequences, approximately 15% of which were seen just once. The ten largest clones take up 7.9% of the sample. Sequencing was done on a sample of blood. These TCRs come from a woman in her thirties or forties with Graves' hyperthyroidism.

The rearrangement links TRBV7-2 to TRBJ2-2; D remains ambiguous. Trimming removed 2 bases from V and 4 bases from J, with 14 bases in between. CDR1 and CDR2 from the germline V gene are SGHTA and FQGNSA. The CDR3 extends over 16 amino acids. CDR3 protein: CASSLFVVVGTGELFF. The CDR3 coding sequence is TGTGCCAGCAGCTTATTTGTAGTAGTAGGCACCGGGGAGCTGTTTTTT.

This clonotype has a count of ten or more. The chain has TRBV5-5 and TRBJ2-7, with D possibly matching TRBD1 (6 bases). Germline V gene lookup returns CDR1 SGHKS and CDR2 YYEKEE (reference sequence). The ends were cut back, 1 base at V and 3 bases at J, with 8 bases in the middle. This CDR3 is built from 13 residues. The chain's CDR3 is CASSLHRVYEQYF. Written as DNA, the CDR3 is TGTGCCAGCAGCTTGCACAGGGTCTACGAGCAGTACTTC.

Only one count was recorded for this clonotype. The gene calls are TRBV27 and TRBJ1-5; TRBD1 aligns across 10 bases. Germline CDR1 reads MNHEY; CDR2 reads SMNVEV (reference sequence). The CDR3 runs 15 residues. V shed 3 bases and J 5 bases; nucleotides not matched to a gene: 4. This CDR3 is CASSFKGQGHQPQHF. As DNA, the CDR3 is TGTGCCAGCAGTTTCAAGGGACAGGGGCATCAGCCCCAGCATTTT.

This clonotype has only a few counts. This chain connects TRBV5-1 to TRBJ2-5; a weak D match, TRBD1 (6 bases). Trimming took 0 bases from V and 5 from J, leaving 17 bases between them. The length of the CDR3 is 16 residues. Germline CDR1 and CDR2: SGHRS and YFSETQ. CDR3 in DNA: TGCGCCAGCAGCTTGGACCCCGGGACAACCAGGGAGACCCAGTACTTC. Protein product: CASSLDPGTTRETQYF.

This chain's CDR3 is CASSLKAGELFF. The CDR3 region has the DNA TGTGCCAGCAGTTTAAAGGCCGGGGAGCTGTTTTTT. J is TRBJ2-2 and V is TRBV27; D gene ambiguous. Germline-derived CDR1 and CDR2 are MNHEY and SMNVEV (reference sequence). V gave up 2 bases and J gave up 6 bases, with 4 bases separating them. The CDR3 totals 12 residues.

This clonotype showed up many times. V is TRBV4-2 and J is TRBJ1-2; D is unresolved. The V and J ends lost 4 bases and 4 bases respectively, with 16 bases between them. From germline, CDR1 is LGHNA and CDR2 YNFKEQ. The CDR3 runs 15 residues. The CDR3 sequence: CASSLSARRTYGYTF. Here the CDR3 DNA reads TGTGCCAGCAGCCTGTCAGCCAGACGTACCTATGGCTACACCTTC.

This clonotype has a count of ten or more. The J gene is TRBJ1-2, the V gene TRBV18; D uncertain. Germline values: CDR1 KGHSH, CDR2 LQKENI. Trimming cost V 3 bases and J 4 bases, with 9 bases left between them. CDR3 length equals 13 residues. Here the CDR3 DNA reads TGTGCCAGCTCACCGGGCAGACTCTATGGCTACACCTTC. Amino acid sequence: CASSPGRLYGYTF.

This clonotype was found many times. This chain links TRBV3-1 with TRBJ2-1; perhaps TRBD2 as D (6 bases). Germline CDR1 LGHDT, CDR2 YNNKEL (reference sequence). V lost 5 bases and J lost 10, with 18 bases in between. This CDR3 has 14 residues. The CDR3 DNA reads as TGTGCCAGCAGCTCACAGACTAGAATTGTGGAGCAGTTCTTC. It encodes CASSSQTRIVEQFF.

On this clonotype itself: A clone one base away is much larger, so this may be a read error. The V call is TRBV20-1, the J call TRBJ1-5; D perhaps matches TRBD1 (6 bases). The CDR3 extends over 14 amino acids. Germline assignment: CDR1 DFQATT and CDR2 SNEGSKA (reference sequence). CDR3 sequence reads: CSARDWGRRQPEHF. The DNA of the CDR3 is TGCAGTGCTAGAGATTGGGGGCGAAGGCAGCCCGAGCATTTT.

The chain recombines TRBV25-1 with TRBJ2-1, with D possibly being TRBD2 (5 bases). With 2 bases removed from V and 3 bases from J, the gap between germline ends came to 8 bases. Germline loops: CDR1 MGHDK, CDR2 SYGVNS. The CDR3 runs to 14 residues. The CDR3 nucleotides are TGTGCCAGCAGTGAACCCGGGGACTACAATGAGCAGTTCTTC. Protein: CASSEPGDYNEQFF.

The chain carries TRBV10-3 and TRBJ1-4; 8 bases map to TRBD1. CDR3 size: 14 residues. Germline CDR1 and CDR2: ENHRY and SYGVKD. Trimming at V came to 6 bases and at J to 10 bases, leaving 10 bases not matched to a gene. The CDR3 nucleotides read TGTGCCATCAGGGGGACAATACAGGGGGGAAAACTGTTTTTT. Translating it yields CAIRGTIQGGKLFF.

This clonotype showed up many times. The chain joins TRBV6-1 to TRBJ2-7; D possibly corresponds to TRBD1 (6 bases). Trimming cost V 5 bases and J 5 bases, with 13 bases left between them. CDR3 length equals 13 residues. Germline V lookup: CDR1 MNHNS, CDR2 SASEGT. CDR3 nucleotides: TGTGCCAGCAGTTTCCGCAGGGGCCACGAGCAGTACTTC. Translated: CASSFRRGHEQYF.

The rearrangement joins TRBV4-2 to TRBJ2-1; TRBD2 might be the D (5 bases). From germline, CDR1 is LGHNA and CDR2 YNFKEQ. The V end lost 0 bases, the J end lost 0 bases, and 9 bases lay between the germline ends. The CDR3 contains 16 residues. CDR3 amino acids: CASSQDPRDSYNEQFF. CDR3 DNA: TGTGCCAGCAGCCAAGACCCGAGGGACTCCTACAATGAGCAGTTCTTC.

This clonotype was observed many times. The V call is TRBV2, the J call TRBJ1-5; D is uncertain. The CDR3 totals 13 residues. Trimming removed 4 bases at V and 2 bases at J, with 6 bases between. The V gene's germline CDR1 is SNHLY and CDR2 FYNNEI. In DNA form, the CDR3 reads TGTGCCAGCAGTGGTGAGGGCAATCAGCCCCAGCATTTT. Translating gives CASSGEGNQPQHF.

The table lists this clonotype with many counts. The chain joins TRBV3-1 to TRBJ1-2; D gene ambiguous. This CDR3 has 14 amino acids. Per germline, CDR1 LGHDT and CDR2 YNNKEL (reference sequence). With 3 bases removed from V and 7 bases from J, the gap between germline ends came to 15 bases. The DNA for the CDR3 is TGTGCCAGCAGCCATCAGATTTCAACGGGTGGCTACACCTTC. It yields the protein CASSHQISTGGYTF. Complete variable domain (other parts from reference TRBV3-1 and TRBJ1-2): DTAVSQTPKYLVTQMGNDKSIKCEQNLGHDTMYWYKQDSKKFLKIMFSYNNKELIINETVPNRFSPKSPDKAHLNLHINSLELGDSAVYFCASSHQISTGGYTFGSGTRLTVV.

This clonotype was picked up many times. The CDR3, as DNA: TGTGCCAGCAGCCCGGCTCCAGGGCAGCCCCAGCATTTT. It encodes CASSPAPGQPQHF. The gene calls are TRBV5-6 and TRBJ1-5; possible D gene TRBD1, 5 bases. Germline assignment: CDR1 SGHDT and CDR2 YYEEEE. The CDR3 has 13 amino acids. Between the trimmed V and J ends, which lost 4 bases and 7 bases, there was a span of 12 bases.

There are a few counts of this clonotype. J is TRBJ2-1 and V is TRBV6-2 or TRBV6-3; D is uncertain. Trimming pared 1 base from V and 0 bases from J, leaving 7 bases between. Germline V gene lookup returns CDR1 MNHEY and CDR2 SVGEGT. The CDR3 has 15 amino acids. The CDR3 sequence: CASSYYPGSYNEQFF. CDR3 nucleotide sequence: TGTGCCAGCAGTTACTACCCGGGCTCCTACAATGAGCAGTTCTTC.

The sample holds many counts of this clonotype. This chain uses TRBV12-3 or TRBV12-4 with TRBJ1-1; D gene unclear. Between the trimmed V and J ends, which lost 6 bases and 0 bases, there was a span of 11 bases. The CDR3 consists of 14 residues. CDR3 DNA: TGTGCCAGCAGACCGGACGGAGTGAACACTGAAGCTTTCTTT. It codes for CASRPDGVNTEAFF.

The table lists this clonotype with many counts. The V gene is TRBV6-1, the J gene TRBJ2-1; D gene unclear. The ends were cut back, 0 bases at V and 1 base at J, with 7 bases in the middle. The CDR3 is 15 amino acids. CDR1 and CDR2 (germline): MNHNS, SASEGT. CDR3 nucleotide sequence: TGTGCCAGCAGTGAAGCGTACGGGTCCTACAATGAGCAGTTCTTC. This encodes CASSEAYGSYNEQFF.

The chain employs TRBV30 and TRBJ1-5; D uncertain. V dropped 0 bases and J dropped 4 bases, with 4 bases sitting between them. CDR1 and CDR2 from the germline V gene are GTSNPN and SVGIG (reference sequence). This CDR3 is built from 12 residues. The CDR3 is CAWSVGNQPQHF. The CDR3 bases are TGTGCCTGGAGTGTGGGAAATCAGCCCCAGCATTTT.

The V and J genes are TRBV30 and TRBJ2-7; possibly TRBD1 or TRBD2 for D (5 bases each). CDR3 length equals 13 residues. Germline V gene sequence: CDR1 GTSNPN, CDR2 SVGIG (reference sequence). The V end was cut by 5 bases, the J end by 2 bases, with 13 bases between. The CDR3 coding sequence is TGTGCCTGGGGACGGGACGGAGCCTACGAGCAGTACTTC. Amino acid sequence: CAWGRDGAYEQYF.

This clonotype was picked up many times. The chain combines TRBV6-1 with TRBJ1-1; D might be TRBD1 (5 bases). Trimming removed 4 bases at V and 0 bases at J, with 30 bases between. This CDR3 is 21 amino acids long. Germline V gives CDR1 MNHNS, CDR2 SASEGT. As DNA, the CDR3 is TGTGCCAGCAGTGCCCCCCGGGCCTTTAAAGAAGTGGGGGTTATGAACACTGAAGCTTTCTTT. It yields the protein CASSAPRAFKEVGVMNTEAFF.

Ten or more counts support this clonotype. The chain is built from TRBV24-1 and TRBJ2-1; D unresolved. Germline V gene data show CDR1 as KGHDR and CDR2 as SFDVKD. The germline V and J ends were trimmed by 8 bases and 4 bases, with 11 bases remaining between them. CDR3 size: 13 residues. CDR3 region: CATIILGYNEQFF. In nucleotides, the CDR3 is TGTGCCACCATTATCCTGGGGTACAATGAGCAGTTCTTC.

Many counts were recorded for this clonotype. The rearrangement uses TRBV7-3 and TRBJ2-1; D remains unclear. CDR3 length: 13 residues. CDR1 is SGHTA, CDR2 FQGTGA, per germline. The V gene lost 6 bases and the J gene lost 5 bases, with 11 bases spanning the gap. This CDR3 reads CASSQATNNEQFF. The CDR3 nucleotides read TGTGCCAGCAGTCAAGCCACAAACAATGAGCAGTTCTTC.

There are a few counts of this clonotype. The rearrangement joins TRBV6-5 to TRBJ1-4; D might be TRBD1 (5 bases). The CDR3 sequence is 15 residues long. Trimming left V 2 bases short and J 7 bases short, with 14 bases between. Germline CDR1 is MNHEY and CDR2 is SVGAGI. As DNA, the CDR3 is TGTGCCAGCAGTTACGGAGACAGTCACTTTGAAAAACTGTTTTTT. Amino acids: CASSYGDSHFEKLFF.

This clonotype was detected many times. The DNA for the CDR3 is TGTGCCAGCAGCTTAACGCGGCTAGCGACCTACAATGAGCAGTTCTTC. This codes for CASSLTRLATYNEQFF. This sequence joins TRBV7-2 and TRBJ2-1; possible D gene TRBD2, 6 bases. V lost 2 bases and J 2 bases, leaving 13 bases between the germline ends. Germline loops: CDR1 SGHTA, CDR2 FQGNSA. This CDR3 has 16 residues.

This clonotype was detected ten times or more. The CDR3 bases are TGCAGTGCTAGTAGCCCGGACAGGTCTGGCTACACCTTC. Its translation: CSASSPDRSGYTF. This rearrangement joins TRBV20-1 to TRBJ1-2, with 7 bases fitting TRBD1. There are 13 residues in the CDR3. V dropped 3 bases and J dropped 7; count of bases not matched to a gene: 8. Germline V gene sequence: CDR1 DFQATT, CDR2 SNEGSKA (reference sequence).

A few counts support this clonotype. The chain is built from TRBV20-1 and TRBJ1-2, with a possible D match to TRBD1 (6 bases). The CDR3 extends over 13 amino acids. V was pared by 6 bases and J by 2 bases, with 13 bases between. CDR1 DFQATT and CDR2 SNEGSKA come from the germline V gene (reference sequence). CDR3 sequence reads: CSAGGGANYGYTF. The CDR3 DNA reads as TGCAGTGCAGGAGGGGGGGCGAACTATGGCTACACCTTC.

This clonotype occurred many times. Here the CDR3 DNA reads TGTGCCAGCAGGCATTATCAGGGGGCAGGCTATGGCTACACCTTC. Translating it yields CASRHYQGAGYGYTF. The genes are TRBV12-3 or TRBV12-4 and TRBJ1-2; the match to TRBD1 covers 8 bases. The ends lost 6 bases at V and 4 bases at J; junction bases unmatched: 10. The CDR3 contains 15 residues.